The next 22 T cell receptor beta chains were all read from a single sample in a study of blood T cell repertoires in COVID-19. Profiled with immunoSEQ multiplex PCR; TCRdb holds only in-frame clones, not every one. The sample records 140,000 or so clones, approximately 86% being singletons. Source material: peripheral blood. These receptors originate from a human donor in a cohort sampled during active COVID-19.

This clone has ten or more counts. V usage is TRBV6-4 and J usage is TRBJ2-3; a possible D gene is TRBD2 (6 bases). The CDR3 totals 15 residues. Looked up from germline, CDR1 is MRHNA and CDR2 is SNTAGT. V was pared by 3 bases and J by 4 bases, with 14 bases between. For the CDR3, the DNA is TGTGCCAGCAGTGATGTGGCGGGGTTATCAGATACGCAGTATTTT. Its protein is CASSDVAGLSDTQYF.

V and J are TRBV12-3 or TRBV12-4 and TRBJ1-5; D is unclear. V lost 3 bases to trimming and J lost 6 bases, with 9 bases between them. CDR3 size: 13 residues. The CDR3: CASSFGLFQPQHF. In DNA form, the CDR3 reads TGTGCCAGCAGTTTTGGACTGTTTCAGCCCCAGCATTTT.

V gene TRBV28 combines with J gene TRBJ2-7; weak D call: TRBD2 (5 bases). CDR3 length: 12 amino acids. Germline loops: CDR1 MDHEN, CDR2 SYDVKM. V gave up 5 bases and J gave up 2 bases, with 7 bases separating them. The CDR3, as DNA: TGTGCCAGCAGTACTAGTCCCTACGAGCAGTACTTC. Its translation: CASSTSPYEQYF.

Turning to this clone: Distinct nucleotide sequences in the sample also encode this CDR3. The chain combines TRBV2 with TRBJ2-1; 7 nucleotides line up with TRBD2. The germline gives CDR1 SNHLY, CDR2 FYNNEI. With V trimmed by 2 bases and J by 4 bases, 2 bases remained unmatched. This CDR3 contains 14 residues. The chain's CDR3 is CASSELAAYNEQFF. In DNA form, the CDR3 reads TGTGCCAGCAGTGAACTAGCGGCTTACAATGAGCAGTTCTTC.

Only one count was recorded for this clone. The CDR3 spells CSAPRSNTGGFSSEQFF. The CDR3 DNA is TGCAGCGCCCCCAGGAGTAATACAGGGGGCTTTTCCAGCGAGCAGTTCTTC. V gene TRBV29-1 combines with J gene TRBJ2-1; 9 bases are a match to TRBD1. This CDR3 is built from 17 residues. The germline V gene has CDR1 SQVTM and CDR2 ANQGSEA. J gave up 10 bases and V 7 bases, and 23 bases lay outside the gene matches.

J is TRBJ2-5 and V is TRBV21-1; the table's D call, TRBD2, was not checked against the DNA. TRBV21-1 is assigned pseudogene status. This CDR3 comprises 14 residues. CDR3 DNA: TGTGCCAGCACCGGCGGGAGGGGTAAAGAGACCCAGTACTTC. As protein: CASTGGRGKETQYF.

The J gene is TRBJ1-3, the V gene TRBV5-5, with D unresolved. V lost 1 base and J 0 bases, leaving 8 bases between the germline ends. The CDR3 has 15 amino acids. The V gene's germline CDR1 is SGHKS and CDR2 YYEKEE (reference sequence). The DNA for the CDR3 is TGTGCCAGCAGCTTGTTGGGGAGCTCTGGAAACACCATATATTTT. Translated, it gives CASSLLGSSGNTIYF.

The chain couples TRBV28 to TRBJ1-1, with unresolved D. The V end lost 6 bases, the J end lost 7 bases, and 9 bases lay between the germline ends. The CDR3 covers 11 residues. Germline V gene sequence: CDR1 MDHEN, CDR2 SYDVKM. Here the CDR3 DNA reads TGTGCCAGCAGCCTCCCGAGTGAAGCTTTCTTT. Amino acids: CASSLPSEAFF.

This chain uses TRBV6-5 with TRBJ2-7; TRBD2 is a possible D gene (5 bases). Trimming left V 6 bases short and J 6 bases short, with 15 bases between. Germline loops: CDR1 MNHEY, CDR2 SVGAGI. This CDR3 contains 13 residues. The CDR3 sequence is CASREGLSGEQYF. Here the CDR3 DNA reads TGTGCCAGCAGAGAGGGATTGAGCGGCGAGCAGTACTTC.

The rearrangement uses TRBV5-1 and TRBJ2-1, with D perhaps TRBD2 (5 bases). With 0 bases removed from V and 4 bases from J, the gap between germline ends came to 8 bases. This CDR3 contains 14 residues. Germline V lookup: CDR1 SGHRS, CDR2 YFSETQ. The CDR3 loop is CASSLDPGYNEQFF. In DNA form, the CDR3 reads TGCGCCAGCAGCTTGGATCCGGGATACAATGAGCAGTTCTTC.

The chain combines TRBV23-1 with TRBJ2-7; TRBD2 matches 7 bases. TRBV23-1 is flagged as an ORF with uncertain function. This CDR3 has 17 amino acids. With V trimmed by 4 bases and J by 0 bases, 12 bases remained unmatched. CDR3 nucleotide sequence: TGCGCCAGCAGTCTCTATACCCTAGCGGTCGGCTCCTACGAGCAGTACTTC. Its translation: CASSLYTLAVGSYEQYF.

The sample holds one count of this clone. This chain uses TRBV5-1 with TRBJ2-2; TRBD2 agrees at 7 bases. Germline V gene lookup returns CDR1 SGHRS and CDR2 YFSETQ. The junction had 2 bases not matched to a gene; V was cut back by 6 bases and J by 0 bases. The CDR3 has 14 amino acids. CDR3 region: CASKGLPNTGELFF. The CDR3 nucleotides read TGCGCCAGCAAGGGACTACCGAACACCGGGGAGCTGTTTTTT.

The gene calls are TRBV29-1 and TRBJ2-5; 10 bases are a match to TRBD1. Trimming at V came to 7 bases and at J to 4 bases, leaving 12 bases not matched to a gene. CDR1 is SQVTM, CDR2 ANQGSEA, per germline. The CDR3 contains 15 residues. The DNA for the CDR3 is TGCAGCGCACCCCGGGACAGGGGATCGTCAGAGACCCAGTACTTC. Translation gives CSAPRDRGSSETQYF.

This clone showed up just a few times. The chain combines TRBV10-3 with TRBJ2-7, with D possibly TRBD2 on 8 matching bases. Trimming took 1 base from V and 6 from J, leaving 16 bases between them. Germline values: CDR1 ENHRY, CDR2 SYGVKD. The CDR3 covers 15 residues. The CDR3 reads CAISEYGGRTGEQYF. The CDR3 coding sequence is TGTGCCATCAGTGAGTACGGCGGGAGGACAGGCGAGCAGTACTTC.

J is TRBJ1-4 and V is TRBV2; D is possibly TRBD1 (6 bases). The V gene lost 0 bases and the J gene lost 4 bases, with 12 bases spanning the gap. CDR1 is SNHLY, CDR2 FYNNEI, per germline. This CDR3 is 16 amino acids long. The CDR3 DNA is TGTGCCAGCAGTGAAGCGAAGGGACACCTTAATGAAAAACTGTTTTTT. Translating gives CASSEAKGHLNEKLFF.

The chain links TRBV19 to TRBJ2-5; the match to TRBD2 covers 9 bases. J was trimmed by 5 bases and V by 7 bases; bases with no gene match: 14. Germline CDR1 and CDR2: LNHDA and SQIVND (reference sequence). This CDR3 is 16 amino acids long. CDR3 in DNA: TGTGCCAGTACCCAAGGAGGGAGCGGGAGGTTGGAGACCCAGTACTTC. It specifies CASTQGGSGRLETQYF.

The chain links TRBV6-1 to TRBJ2-5; 7 positions match TRBD1. The CDR3 totals 17 residues. Germline V gene sequence: CDR1 MNHNS, CDR2 SASEGT. V lost 3 bases and J lost 4; bases outside the gene matches: 14. CDR3 sequence reads: CASSDLLSETGLETQYF. The CDR3 bases are TGTGCCAGCAGTGACTTACTCTCCGAGACAGGGCTAGAGACCCAGTACTTC.

The V call is TRBV15, the J call TRBJ2-3; tentatively, D is TRBD2 (6 bases). Deletions cut 4 bases from V and 3 bases from J, with 17 bases between. Looked up from germline, CDR1 is LNHNV and CDR2 is YYDKDF (reference sequence). There are 16 residues in the CDR3. This CDR3 reads CATSTKLALRTDTQYF. CDR3 coding DNA: TGTGCCACCAGCACGAAGCTAGCGCTGAGGACAGATACGCAGTATTTT.

This clone showed up just once. In DNA form, the CDR3 reads TGTGCCAGCAACTCCCGGGGGGTAGGGGCCAACGTCCTGACTTTC. Translation: CASNSRGVGANVLTF. The V call is TRBV5-5, the J call TRBJ2-6, with 7 positions matching TRBD2. CDR1 SGHKS and CDR2 YYEKEE come from the germline V gene (reference sequence). The CDR3 runs to 15 residues. V was clipped by 6 bases and J by 4 bases; unmatched bases: 7. The whole variable domain, filled in from reference TRBV5-5 and TRBJ2-6, reads DAGVTQSPTHLIKTRGQQVTLRCSPISGHKSVSWYQQVLGQGPQFIFQYYEKEERGRGNFPDRFSARQFPNYSSELNVNALLLGDSALYLCASNSRGVGANVLTFGAGSRLTVL.

In this sample, this clone turned up once. This chain uses TRBV11-3 with TRBJ2-3; 10 nucleotides match TRBD2. V lost 5 bases to trimming and J lost 1 base; unmatched junction nucleotides: 9. This CDR3 region has 17 residues. The germline V gene has CDR1 SGHNT and CDR2 YENEEA. CDR3 residues: CASSPDASGGRTDTQYF. In DNA, the CDR3 is TGTGCCAGCAGCCCCGACGCTAGCGGGGGACGCACAGATACGCAGTATTTT.

This clone was observed a handful of times. The chain combines TRBV10-1 with TRBJ1-2; D gene ambiguous. The V end lost 3 bases, the J end lost 4 bases, and 15 bases lay between the germline ends. There are 15 residues in the CDR3. Germline values: CDR1 WNHNN, CDR2 SYGVQD (reference sequence). The CDR3 is CASSEPSRTFYGYTF. The CDR3 DNA reads TGCGCCAGCAGTGAACCAAGCAGGACTTTCTATGGCTACACCTTC.

The chain combines TRBV6-5 with TRBJ2-2; 7 positions agree with TRBD2. V was clipped by 5 bases and J by 7 bases; unmatched bases: 10. The germline gives CDR1 MNHEY, CDR2 SVGAGI. The CDR3 has 15 residues. The CDR3 sequence is CASSKTAGRVGELFF. The CDR3 DNA sequence: TGTGCCAGCAGTAAAACGGCGGGGAGGGTCGGGGAGCTGTTTTTT.